This passage covers 13 T cell receptor beta chains from one sample sequenced in a study of blood T cell repertoires in COVID-19. The table came from immunoSEQ multiplex PCR; TCRdb's copy has only in-frame clones and leaves some out. The sample shows roughly 80,000 clones, more than 90% of them seen only once. Material: peripheral blood. The receptors shown here come from a woman older than 75 with active or convalescent COVID-19.

The chain employs TRBV7-3 and TRBJ2-6; maybe TRBD2 (5 bases). Germline V gene lookup returns CDR1 SGHTA and CDR2 FQGTGA. Trimming cost V 5 bases and J 4 bases, with 12 bases left between them. There are 15 residues in the CDR3. The CDR3 here is CASSPARAGANVLTF. CDR3 DNA: TGTGCCAGCAGCCCCGCGAGGGCGGGGGCCAACGTCCTGACTTTC.

CDR3 protein: CASSLSPSGGRFNTDTQYF. Here the CDR3 DNA reads TGTGCCAGCAGCTTAAGTCCTAGCGGGGGCCGATTCAACACAGATACGCAGTATTTT. The chain carries TRBV7-3 and TRBJ2-3; 10 bases match TRBD2. V lost 1 base to trimming and J lost 2 bases; unmatched junction nucleotides: 12. CDR3 length: 19 amino acids. Germline CDR1 and CDR2: SGHTA and FQGTGA.

The chain carries TRBV30 and TRBJ1-5, with 10 bases identical to TRBD1. Losses at the gene ends were 1 base for V and 2 bases for J; bases not matched to a gene: 5. Germline lookup yields CDR1 GTSNPN and CDR2 SVGIG (reference sequence). The CDR3 consists of 16 residues. DNA for the CDR3: TGTGCCTGGAGTGGACAGGGGGCGGGTGGCAATCAGCCCCAGCATTTT. This gives the protein CAWSGQGAGGNQPQHF. The full variable domain, its missing parts supplied by reference TRBV30 and TRBJ1-5, is SQTIHQWPATLVQPVGSPLSLECTVEGTSNPNLYWYRQAAGRGLQLLFYSVGIGQISSEVPQNLSASRPQDRQFILSSKKLLLSDSGFYLCAWSGQGAGGNQPQHFGDGTRLSIL.

The chain combines TRBV7-9 with TRBJ2-1, with D possibly matching TRBD2 (6 bases). Germline CDR1 SEHNR, CDR2 FQNEAQ (reference sequence). The CDR3 spans 14 residues. V was pared by 8 bases and J by 2 bases, with 13 bases between. CDR3 region: CASLPGGAYNEQFF. The CDR3 coding sequence is TGTGCCAGCCTGCCCGGGGGTGCCTACAATGAGCAGTTCTTC. The complete variable domain, with remaining parts taken from reference TRBV7-9 and TRBJ2-1, reads DTGVSQNPRHKITKRGQNVTFRCDPISEHNRLYWYRQTLGQGPEFLTYFQNEAQLEKSRLLSDRFSAERPKGSFSTLEIQRTEQGDSAMYLCASLPGGAYNEQFFGPGTRLTVL.

The V and J genes are TRBV28 and TRBJ1-4; D might be TRBD1 (6 bases). CDR3 length: 14 residues. With 6 bases removed from V and 8 bases from J, the gap between germline ends came to 16 bases. Per germline, CDR1 MDHEN and CDR2 SYDVKM. The chain's CDR3 is CASSRTVGTEKLFF. In DNA form, the CDR3 reads TGTGCCAGCAGCCGGACCGTTGGGACAGAAAAACTGTTTTTT.

The CDR3 spells CASSSGAGSNQPQHF. The CDR3 DNA follows: TGTGCCAGCAGTTCAGGGGCAGGGAGCAATCAGCCCCAGCATTTT. The chain recombines TRBV6-2 or TRBV6-3 with TRBJ1-5; tentatively, D is TRBD1 (6 bases). CDR1 and CDR2 from the germline V gene are MNHEY and SVGEGT. The germline V and J ends were trimmed by 4 bases and 1 base, with 11 bases remaining between them. CDR3 length: 15 amino acids.

The chain employs TRBV7-8 and TRBJ2-5; tentative D call: TRBD1 (5 bases). Trimming removed 4 bases from V and 3 bases from J, with 9 bases in between. The CDR3 has 13 amino acids. Germline CDR1 and CDR2: SGHVS and FQNEAQ. DNA of the CDR3: TGTGCCAGCAGCTCACGACAGAAAGAGACCCAGTACTTC. Its translation: CASSSRQKETQYF.

This chain uses TRBV6-1 with TRBJ1-5; possibly TRBD1 for D (6 bases). Between the trimmed V and J ends, which lost 2 bases and 6 bases, there was a span of 8 bases. CDR1 and CDR2 from the germline V gene are MNHNS and SASEGT. CDR3 size: 13 residues. The CDR3 reads CASSEQGSQPQHF. The CDR3 bases are TGTGCCAGCAGTGAACAGGGGAGTCAGCCCCAGCATTTT.

This rearrangement joins TRBV30 to TRBJ2-7, with 8 nucleotides matching TRBD1. Germline V gene sequence: CDR1 GTSNPN, CDR2 SVGIG (reference sequence). V dropped 4 bases and J dropped 5; count of bases not matched to a gene: 10. This CDR3 has 14 amino acids. The CDR3 DNA sequence: TGTGCCTGGAAGCAGGGGGCCAGGGGGCACGAGCAGTACTTC. Translated: CAWKQGARGHEQYF.

The rearrangement joins TRBV19 to TRBJ2-1; D might be TRBD1 (5 bases). The CDR3 totals 15 residues. Germline lookup yields CDR1 LNHDA and CDR2 SQIVND (reference sequence). V was cut by 3 bases and J by 4 bases, with 13 bases left in between. CDR3 DNA: TGTGCCAGTAGTATGGCCCAGGCAGGGTACAATGAGCAGTTCTTC. This translates into CASSMAQAGYNEQFF.

The rearrangement uses TRBV27 and TRBJ1-6; 9 positions match TRBD1. V was pared by 6 bases and J by 10 bases, with 7 bases of the junction left unmatched. The germline gives CDR1 MNHEY, CDR2 SMNVEV (reference sequence). This CDR3 is built from 14 residues. This CDR3 is CASRAGTGMSPLHF. CDR3 sequence (DNA): TGTGCCAGCAGAGCCGGGACAGGGATGTCACCCCTCCACTTT.

This clone occurred a few times. The V gene is TRBV28, the J gene TRBJ2-5, with 11 bases aligning to TRBD2. The trim removed 2 bases at V and 4 bases at J, leaving 3 bases unmatched. CDR3 length equals 15 residues. Germline CDR1 and CDR2: MDHEN and SYDVKM. In nucleotides, the CDR3 is TGTGCCAGCAGTTTACTAGCGGGGGGTAGAGAGACCCAGTACTTC. This encodes CASSLLAGGRETQYF.

The chain is built from TRBV7-9 and TRBJ2-7, with D possibly being TRBD1 (6 bases). The length of the CDR3 is 14 residues. Trimming stripped 4 bases from V and 3 bases from J, with 13 bases between. Looked up from germline, CDR1 is SEHNR and CDR2 is FQNEAQ (reference sequence). CDR3 in amino acids: CASSSDRNYYEQYF. The CDR3 nucleotides read TGTGCCAGCAGCTCGGACAGAAACTACTACGAGCAGTACTTC. Full variable domain (remainder filled in from reference TRBV7-9 and TRBJ2-7): DTGVSQNPRHKITKRGQNVTFRCDPISEHNRLYWYRQTLGQGPEFLTYFQNEAQLEKSRLLSDRFSAERPKGSFSTLEIQRTEQGDSAMYLCASSSDRNYYEQYFGPGTRLTVT.